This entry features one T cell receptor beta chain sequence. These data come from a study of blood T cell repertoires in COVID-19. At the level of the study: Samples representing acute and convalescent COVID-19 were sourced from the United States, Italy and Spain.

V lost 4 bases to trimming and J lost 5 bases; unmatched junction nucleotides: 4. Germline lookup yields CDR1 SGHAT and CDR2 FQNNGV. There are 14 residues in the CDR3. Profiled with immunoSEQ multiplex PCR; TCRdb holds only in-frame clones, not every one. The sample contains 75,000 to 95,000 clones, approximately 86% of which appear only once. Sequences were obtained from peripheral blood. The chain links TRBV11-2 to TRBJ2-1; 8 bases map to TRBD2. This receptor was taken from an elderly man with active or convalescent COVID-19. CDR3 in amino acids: CASSYLSGNNEQFF. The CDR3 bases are TGTGCCAGCAGCTACCTTAGCGGGAACAATGAGCAGTTCTTC. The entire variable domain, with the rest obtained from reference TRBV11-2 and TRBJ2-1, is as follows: EAGVAQSPRYKIIEKRQSVAFWCNPISGHATLYWYQQILGQGPKLLIQFQNNGVVDDSQLPKDRFSAERLKGVDSTLKIQPAKLEDSAVYLCASSYLSGNNEQFFGPGTRLTVL.